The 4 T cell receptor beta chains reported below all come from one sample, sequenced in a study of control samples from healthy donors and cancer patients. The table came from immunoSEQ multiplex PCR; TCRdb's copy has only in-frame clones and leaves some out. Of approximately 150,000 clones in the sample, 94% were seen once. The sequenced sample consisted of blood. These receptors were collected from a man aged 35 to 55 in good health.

This chain's CDR3 is CATEGTKGLYNEQFF. The CDR3, as DNA: TGTGCCACCGAGGGCACGAAGGGTCTATACAATGAGCAGTTCTTC. The V call is TRBV28, the J call TRBJ2-1; D perhaps matches TRBD2 (5 bases). The CDR3 is 15 residues long. CDR1 MDHEN and CDR2 SYDVKM come from the germline V gene. Trimming pared 10 bases from V and 4 bases from J, leaving 20 bases between.

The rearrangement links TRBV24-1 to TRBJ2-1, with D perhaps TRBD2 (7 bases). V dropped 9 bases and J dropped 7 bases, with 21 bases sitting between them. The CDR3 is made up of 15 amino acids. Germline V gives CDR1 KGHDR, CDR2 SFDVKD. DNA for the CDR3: TGTGCCACCTCGCGGGAGAGGGGGGCGGTGAATGAGCAGTTCTTC. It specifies CATSRERGAVNEQFF.

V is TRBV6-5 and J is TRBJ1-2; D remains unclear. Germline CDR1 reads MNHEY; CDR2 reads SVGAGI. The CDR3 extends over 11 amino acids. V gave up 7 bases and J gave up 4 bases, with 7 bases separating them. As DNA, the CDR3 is TGTGCCAGCAAGACCCCCTATGGCTACACCTTC. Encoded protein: CASKTPYGYTF.

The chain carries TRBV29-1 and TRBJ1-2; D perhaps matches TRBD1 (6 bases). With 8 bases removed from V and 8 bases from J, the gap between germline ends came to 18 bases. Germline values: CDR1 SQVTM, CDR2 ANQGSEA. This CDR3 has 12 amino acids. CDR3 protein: CSYEEGGAGYTF. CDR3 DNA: TGCAGCTACGAGGAGGGGGGCGCCGGCTACACCTTC.